This is a list of T cell receptor beta chains from one sample in a study of T cell responses to AZD1222 COVID-19 vaccine. The assay was immunoSEQ multiplex PCR, and TCRdb's table has in-frame clones only and misses some. Of under 200,000 clones detected, 85% to 95% appear once; the ten largest clones hold 7.5% to 9.5%. The sample was peripheral blood, taken on day 0 of AZD1222 vaccination. The receptor set was obtained from an adult in good health. The CDR3 runs from the conserved cysteine through the conserved F or W. The D gene is left open where the match is weak. Clone sizes are given selectively: once, few, many, or a class where the clone is expanded.

j_gene	v_gene	abundance	d_gene	CDR3aa	CDR3nt
TRBJ1-5	TRBV19	-	-	CASSRAASQPQHF	TGTGCCAGTAGCCGGGCCGCCTCACAGCCCCAGCATTTT
TRBJ1-4	TRBV4-3	-	-	CASSQGRYDEKLFF	TGCGCCAGCAGCCAGGGGCGCTACGATGAAAAACTGTTTTTT
TRBJ2-7	TRBV5-1	-	-	CASSLGGQSYEQYF	TGCGCCAGCAGCTTGGGTGGACAGTCCTACGAGCAGTACTTC
TRBJ2-7	TRBV14	few	TRBD2	CASSQVLTSGIWYF	TGTGCCAGCAGCCAAGTTCTGACTAGCGGGATTTGGTACTTC
TRBJ2-1	TRBV7-3	-	-	CASSPGTYNEQFF	TGTGCCAGCAGTCCCGGGACCTACAATGAGCAGTTCTTC
TRBJ1-3	TRBV6-1	-	-	CASSEATNGNTIYF	TGTGCCAGCAGTGAAGCCACCAATGGAAACACCATATATTTT
TRBJ2-1	TRBV11-3	-	TRBD1	CASSLAGQGGNEQFF	TGTGCCAGCAGCTTAGCCGGACAGGGAGGCAATGAGCAGTTCTTC
TRBJ2-5	TRBV27	-	-	CASSLRLATQETQYF	TGTGCCAGCAGTTTGCGCCTAGCTACACAAGAGACCCAGTACTTC
TRBJ2-3	TRBV6-2/TRBV6-3	-	TRBD2	CASSPTSGSVTDTQYF	TGTGCCAGCAGCCCCACTAGCGGGAGTGTTACAGATACGCAGTATTTT
TRBJ1-1	TRBV14	-	TRBD1	CASSQLQGPGMEAFF	TGTGCCAGCAGCCAGCTACAGGGGCCGGGGATGGAAGCTTTCTTT
TRBJ2-5	TRBV9	-	-	CASSVLGTVQETQYF	TGTGCCAGCAGCGTATTAGGGACTGTCCAAGAGACCCAGTACTTC
TRBJ1-1	TRBV6-2/TRBV6-3	-	-	CASSTDAFTEAFF	TGTGCCAGCAGTACCGACGCATTCACTGAAGCTTTCTTT
TRBJ2-2	TRBV6-1	-	-	CASSEGAAGELFF	TGTGCCAGCAGTGAAGGGGCTGCCGGGGAGCTGTTTTTT
TRBJ1-6	TRBV7-2	-	TRBD1	CASSLDRGPSPLHF	TGTGCCAGCAGCCTGGACAGGGGCCCATCACCCCTCCACTTT
TRBJ2-1	TRBV7-9	once	-	CASSFGRDNEQFF	TGTGCCAGCAGCTTTGGCAGAGACAATGAGCAGTTCTTC
TRBJ1-1	TRBV11-2	-	-	CASSSGINTEAFF	TGTGCCAGCAGCTCGGGGATTAACACTGAAGCTTTCTTT
TRBJ1-1	TRBV11-2	-	-	CASSLDRSEAFF	TGTGCCAGCAGCTTAGATCGGAGTGAAGCTTTCTTT
TRBJ1-5	TRBV3-1/TRBV3-2	-	TRBD1	CASSEGQGYQPQHF	TGTGCCAGCAGCGAGGGACAGGGATATCAGCCCCAGCATTTT
TRBJ2-7	TRBV12-1	-	-	CASSFGSPGNAYEQYF	TGTGCCAGCAGCTTTGGGTCTCCAGGGAACGCCTACGAGCAGTACTTC
TRBJ2-2	TRBV18	-	-	CASSPPNTGGELFF	TGTGCCAGCTCACCACCGAATACCGGGGGGGAGCTGTTTTTT
TRBJ1-2	TRBV28	once	TRBD1	CASTSSGQANYGYTF	TGTGCCAGCACCTCGTCCGGACAGGCTAACTATGGCTACACCTTC
TRBJ2-1	TRBV11-1	-	-	CASIVDPSRGNEQFF	TGTGCCAGCATCGTAGACCCCTCCAGGGGCAATGAGCAGTTCTTC
TRBJ2-7	TRBV27	-	-	CASSEGSSYEQYF	TGTGCCAGCAGCGAGGGGAGCTCCTACGAGCAGTACTTC
TRBJ1-5	TRBV28	-	-	CASSRGPNQPQHF	TGTGCCAGCAGTAGGGGACCCAATCAGCCCCAGCATTTT
TRBJ2-4	TRBV6-5	-	-	CASSYEAGVSDIQYF	TGTGCCAGCAGTTACGAGGCGGGTGTCTCGGACATTCAGTACTTC
TRBJ2-7	TRBV6-5	-	TRBD1	CASEGQSYEQYF	TGTGCCAGCGAGGGACAGTCCTACGAGCAGTACTTC
TRBJ1-1	TRBV29-1	-	-	CSVEWHQNEAFF	TGCAGCGTTGAATGGCACCAAAATGAAGCTTTCTTT
TRBJ1-4	TRBV30	few	TRBD1	CACPGTGHGKLFF	TGTGCCTGTCCCGGGACAGGGCACGGAAAACTGTTTTTT
TRBJ2-7	TRBV9	once	-	CASSPRDGSYEQYF	TGTGCCAGCAGCCCCCGGGACGGATCCTACGAGCAGTACTTC
TRBJ1-2	TRBV28	-	TRBD1	CASSSSPGQEDGYTF	TGTGCCAGCAGTAGTAGCCCGGGACAGGAGGATGGCTACACCTTC
TRBJ1-3	TRBV5-1	-	TRBD1	CASSRGQIKTSGNTIYF	TGCGCCAGCAGCCGGGGACAGATCAAAACCTCTGGAAACACCATATATTTT
TRBJ1-6	TRBV14	-	-	CASSALAYNSPLHF	TGTGCCAGCAGCGCTCTTGCCTATAATTCACCCCTCCACTTT
TRBJ1-1	TRBV9	-	TRBD1	CASSVYGQGKAFF	TGTGCCAGCAGCGTCTACGGACAGGGAAAAGCTTTCTTT